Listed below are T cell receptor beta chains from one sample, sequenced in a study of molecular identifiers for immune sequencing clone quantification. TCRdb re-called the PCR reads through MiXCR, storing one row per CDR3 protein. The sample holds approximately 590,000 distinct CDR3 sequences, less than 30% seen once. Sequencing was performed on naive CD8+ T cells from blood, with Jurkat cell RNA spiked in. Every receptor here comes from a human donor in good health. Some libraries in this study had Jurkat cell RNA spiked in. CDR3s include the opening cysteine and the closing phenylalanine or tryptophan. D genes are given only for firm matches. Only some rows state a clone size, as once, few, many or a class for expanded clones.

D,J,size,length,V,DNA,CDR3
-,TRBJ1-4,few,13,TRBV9,TGTGCCAGCAGCGTAGAGGCAGAGGAAAAACTGTTTTTT,CASSVEAEEKLFF
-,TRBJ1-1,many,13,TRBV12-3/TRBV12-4,TGTGCCAGCAGTGACACGCCAAGCACTGAAGCTTTCTTT,CASSDTPSTEAFF
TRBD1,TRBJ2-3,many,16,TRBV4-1,TGCGCCAGCAGCCAAGGGACAGGGTTTGGGACAGATACGCAGTATTTT,CASSQGTGFGTDTQYF
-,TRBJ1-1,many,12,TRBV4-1,TGCGCCAGCAGCCAACCGGCCCATGAAGCTTTCTTT,CASSQPAHEAFF
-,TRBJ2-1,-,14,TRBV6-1,TGTGCCAGCAGTCACCCGACAGGTTACAATGAGCAGTTCTTC,CASSHPTGYNEQFF
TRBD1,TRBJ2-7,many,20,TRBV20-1,TGCAGTGCGGACCACCCAAGGGACAGAGCCGACCCGGGTACTCCATACGAGCAGTACTTC,CSADHPRDRADPGTPYEQYF
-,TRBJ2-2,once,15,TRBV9,TGTGCCAGCAGCCTAATGGGGGGGAACACCGGGGAGCTGTTTTTT,CASSLMGGNTGELFF
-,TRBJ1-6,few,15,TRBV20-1,TGCAGTGCAAAACTGAGGACGCCCTATAATTCACCCCTCCACTTT,CSAKLRTPYNSPLHF
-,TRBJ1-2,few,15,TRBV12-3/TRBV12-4,TGTGCCAGCAGTTTAGAATTTCGCAGTCGCTATGGCTACACCTTC,CASSLEFRSRYGYTF
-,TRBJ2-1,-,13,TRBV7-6,TGTGCCAGCAGCTTTCGCCCTAGAAATGAGCAGTTCTTC,CASSFRPRNEQFF
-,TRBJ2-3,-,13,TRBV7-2,TGTGCCGGCGGCTTAGGTCTCTCGGGTACGCGGTATTTT,CAGGLGLSGTRYF
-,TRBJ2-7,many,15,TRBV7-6,TGTGCCAGCAGCCCCGGGGTTCTCGTCTCCTACGAGCAGTACTTC,CASSPGVLVSYEQYF
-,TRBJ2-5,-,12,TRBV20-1,TGCAGTGCAAACGACAGCCCGGGTACCCAGTACTTC,CSANDSPGTQYF
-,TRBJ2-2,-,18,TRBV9,TGTGCCGGCAGCGTAGAGTCCATCGCGACCATGAACACCGGGGAGCTGTTTTTT,CAGSVESIATMNTGELFF
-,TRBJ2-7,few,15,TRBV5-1,TGCGCCAGCAGCTTGGAAGCACAGGGTGGCTACGAGCAGTACTTC,CASSLEAQGGYEQYF
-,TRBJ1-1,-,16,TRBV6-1,TGTGCCAGCAGTGAAAGGGGAGGACACCCGAACACTGAAGCTTTCTTT,CASSERGGHPNTEAFF
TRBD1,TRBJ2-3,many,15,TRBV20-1,TGCAGTGCAAAACCGGGACAGGCTATCACAGATACGCAGTATTTT,CSAKPGQAITDTQYF
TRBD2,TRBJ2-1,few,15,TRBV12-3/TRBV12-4,TGTGCCACTCCCGGGGGACTAGGGAAGGGCGATGAGCAGTTCTTC,CATPGGLGKGDEQFF
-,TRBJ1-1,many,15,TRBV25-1,TGTGCCAGCAGTGAATATCAGGGTTTGAACACTGAAGCTTTCTTT,CASSEYQGLNTEAFF
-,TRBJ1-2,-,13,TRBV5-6,TGTGCCAGCAGCTTGGGGTTCCCGGATGGCTACACCTTC,CASSLGFPDGYTF
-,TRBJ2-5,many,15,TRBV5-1,TGCGCCAGCAGCTTCCTCGGGGTCCCACAAGAGACCCAGTACTTC,CASSFLGVPQETQYF
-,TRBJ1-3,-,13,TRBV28,TGTGCCAGCAGTTATGTCTCTGGAAACACCATATATTTT,CASSYVSGNTIYF
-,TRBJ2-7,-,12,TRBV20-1,TGCAGTGCTAGGGACGGAGACTACGAGCAGTACTTC,CSARDGDYEQYF
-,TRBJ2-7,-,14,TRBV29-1,TGCAGCGTTGAAGATCGTTACGGATCCTACGAGCAGTACTTC,CSVEDRYGSYEQYF
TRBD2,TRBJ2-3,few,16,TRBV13,TGTGCCAGCAGCTTCGGACTAGCGGGGGGGGTAGATACGCAGTATTTT,CASSFGLAGGVDTQYF
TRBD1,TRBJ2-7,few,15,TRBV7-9,TGTGCCAGCAGCTCCGTTAGACAGGGTACCTACGAGCAGTACTTC,CASSSVRQGTYEQYF
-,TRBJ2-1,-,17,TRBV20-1,TGCAGTGCTAGAGACGTGGCGGCGGGGTACTCCTACAATGAGCAGTTCTTC,CSARDVAAGYSYNEQFF
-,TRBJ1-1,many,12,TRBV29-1,TGCAGCGTTGAGCCCTCAGGGACTGAAGCTTTCTTT,CSVEPSGTEAFF
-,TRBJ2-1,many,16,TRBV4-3,TGCGCCAGCAGCCAAGATCAGTACGGGGGCTACAATGAGCAGTTCTTC,CASSQDQYGGYNEQFF
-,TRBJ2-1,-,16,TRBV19,TGTGCCAGTAGTCCCGACCCTCCGGGACTGAAGAATGAGCAGTTCTTC,CASSPDPPGLKNEQFF
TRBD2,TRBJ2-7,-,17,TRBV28,TGTGCCAGCAGTTCCCACCTAGATGGACTAGCGGACTACGAGCAGTACTTC,CASSSHLDGLADYEQYF
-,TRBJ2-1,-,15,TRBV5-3,TGTGCCAGCAGCGACTGGGCGGTATCCTACAATGAGCAGTTCTTC,CASSDWAVSYNEQFF
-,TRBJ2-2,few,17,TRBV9,TGTGCCAGCAGCGTAGCTACGGAGGGCCCGAACACCGGGGAGCTGTTTTTT,CASSVATEGPNTGELFF
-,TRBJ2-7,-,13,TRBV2,TGTGCCAGCACACCGGGACCAGTCTACGAGCAGTACTTC,CASTPGPVYEQYF
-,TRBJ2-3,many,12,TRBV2,TGTGCCCTTGGGCAGGCCACAGATACGCAGTATTTT,CALGQATDTQYF
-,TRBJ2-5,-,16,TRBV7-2,TGTGCCAGCAGCTATCCGGGACTCGGACGTCTCGAGACCCCGTACTTC,CASSYPGLGRLETPYF
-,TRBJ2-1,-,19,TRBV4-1,TGCGCCAGCAGCCGTTTGGCAGGGGCGGTCGTTAGCTCCTACAATGAGCAGTTCTTC,CASSRLAGAVVSSYNEQFF
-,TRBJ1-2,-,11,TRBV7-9,TGTGCCAGCAGCGGAAGTTATGGCTACACCTTC,CASSGSYGYTF
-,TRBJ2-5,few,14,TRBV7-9,TGTGCCAGCAGCTGGGAGGGGGGGAAAGAGACCCAGTACTTC,CASSWEGGKETQYF
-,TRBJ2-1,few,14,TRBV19,TGTGCCAGTAGATCGGGGCCAGGTCCGCATGAGCAGTTCTTC,CASRSGPGPHEQFF
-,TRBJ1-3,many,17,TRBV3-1,TGTGCCAGCAGCCAAGATCGGACGGAGGTAACTGGAAACACCATATATTTT,CASSQDRTEVTGNTIYF
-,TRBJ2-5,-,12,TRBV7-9,TGTGCCAGCAGCGGGACATCCCTTGTCCTGTACTTC,CASSGTSLVLYF
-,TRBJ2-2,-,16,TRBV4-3,TGCGCCAGCAGCCAAGACAGGGGTCAAATCACCGGGGAGCTGTTTTTT,CASSQDRGQITGELFF
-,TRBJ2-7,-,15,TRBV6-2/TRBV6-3,TGTGCCAGCAGAAACGGGGTCAGGGAGAGGTACGAGCAGTACTTC,CASRNGVRERYEQYF
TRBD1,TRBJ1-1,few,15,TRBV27,TGTGCCAGCAGGTACCAGGCAGGGGGTAGTGCTGAAGCTTTCTTT,CASRYQAGGSAEAFF
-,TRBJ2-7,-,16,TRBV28,TGTGCCAGCAGTTTATCGGCAGGCAGAAAAACCTGCGAGCAGTACTTC,CASSLSAGRKTCEQYF
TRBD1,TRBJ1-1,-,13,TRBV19,TGTGCCAGTAGTATTTGGGACAGCGTGACGGCTTTCTTT,CASSIWDSVTAFF
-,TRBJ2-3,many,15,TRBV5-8,TGTGCCAGCAGCTTCCACCAGGGGCTCACAGATACGCAGTATTTT,CASSFHQGLTDTQYF
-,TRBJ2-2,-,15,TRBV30,TGTGCCTGGGAAGGAGGGGGCGTGAACACCGGGGAGCTGTTTTTT,CAWEGGGVNTGELFF
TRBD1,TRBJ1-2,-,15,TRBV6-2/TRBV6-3,TGTGCCAGCAGTCACTCCGGGACAGACATCTATGGCTACAACTTC,CASSHSGTDIYGYNF
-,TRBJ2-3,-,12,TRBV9,TGTGCCAGCAGCTCCCAGGAAGATACGCAGTATTTT,CASSSQEDTQYF
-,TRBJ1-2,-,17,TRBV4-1,TGCGCCAGCAGCCAAGAGGACGATATACCTGCTAACTATGGCTACACCTTC,CASSQEDDIPANYGYTF
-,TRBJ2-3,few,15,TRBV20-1,TGCAGTGCTAGAGATCTGACGGCCAACCCTAATACGCAGTATTTT,CSARDLTANPNTQYF
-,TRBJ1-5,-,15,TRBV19,TGTGCCAGTAGTACCTGGTCGGAGGGTTATCGGCCCCAGCATTTT,CASSTWSEGYRPQHF
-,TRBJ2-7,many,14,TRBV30,TGTGCCTGGAGTAGGACAGTCTGGCCCTACGAGCAGTACTTC,CAWSRTVWPYEQYF